Sequencing of this T cell receptor (beta chain) was carried out in a study of cytomegalovirus exposure and HLA in healthy donors (dated by TCRdb to 2016 to 2017). Context from the whole study: An earlier analysis of roughly 570 of the donors reported 276 Gb of sequence data and 95 million to 130 million unique TCR beta sequences obtained from approximately 180 million T cells. All discovery cohort repertoires had been generated on a single sequencing platform. The aim of the study was to test whether cataloging public T cell receptors could identify signatures of past pathogen exposure. An early release that covered several hundred HLA-typed donors contained about 300 gigabases of sequencing data and 70 million to 100 million unique TCR sequences. HLA typing covered class I and class II loci at four-digit resolution. Genome-wide SNP genotypes for about 55% of the roughly 670 donors were used in a later genetic analysis, which treated that subset as a discovery cohort. Donor age, sex, ethnicity and CMV serostatus were compiled together with the repertoire data. A later analysis re-analyzed previously published TCR beta repertoires from 550 to 700 donors and added high-resolution HLA genotyping to study TCR occurrence patterns. Because of strong linkage in the cohort, 5 or 6 DR-DQ haplotypes were treated as single units for association and clustering. To predict cytomegalovirus infection status, the study combined high-throughput TCR immunosequencing, statistical association of individual TCRs with disease status, and machine learning. Besides the first cohort of under 700 subjects, a separate validation cohort made up of 120 or so different subjects was used. The number of typed donors differed by locus: roughly 629-640 for A, B, C, DRB1 and DQB1; about 520 for DQA1; about 600 for DPA1; and approximately 450 for DPB1. Of the 350 to 400 genotyped donors, approximately 82% fell in the genetic ancestry cluster associated with self-reported Caucasian donors. The T cell repertoires of several hundred subjects were profiled by immunosequencing and related to cytomegalovirus serostatus. Across 300 to 400 genotyped donors of the cohort, an average of about 200,000 unique TCR beta nucleotide sequences per donor were sequenced, and roughly a sixth of those sequences were non-productive. In the later analysis, no new phenotypic data were used to find candidate immune exposures; instead, reliance was placed on TCR beta sequences and their occurrence across donors. An earlier analysis of 450 to 750 of the donors used high-throughput TCR beta sequencing to judge whether each TCR beta V gene segment behaved as functional or pseudogenic.

A remark on this clone: What antigen it recognizes has not been identified. Base qualities are not recorded, but no much larger clone differs from it by a single base.

The library was made by the immunoSEQ multiplex PCR assay. For the multiplex PCR, a mixture combining 60 forward primers for TCR Vbeta segments and 13 reverse primers for TCR Jbeta segments was used. The CDR3 region of rearranged TCR beta genes was amplified from genomic DNA by a multiplex PCR assay. Amplified TCR beta libraries were sequenced as 87-base-pair reads on the Illumina HiSeq System. From the authors' description of their analysis: A later analysis counted tens of millions of unique TCR beta chains across the 550 to 800 repertoires, and some 11 million of these chains were shared by at least two donors. Raw reads were error-corrected and collapsed into unique sequences with a nearest-neighbor algorithm that merged closely related sequences to remove PCR and sequencing errors. To assign V, D and J gene segments, CDR3 sequences were aligned to IMGT reference sequences. For a sequence to be retained, a match of at least six nucleotides to both a V gene segment and a J gene segment was required. Rearrangements were classified as productive when the CDR3 lacked stop codons and remained in frame with V and J, and all other rearrangements were classified as non-productive. Following IMGT convention, CDR3 was defined as the stretch from the second conserved V-encoded cysteine to the conserved J-encoded phenylalanine. Sequences without an unambiguous match to a single V gene segment were excluded from the earlier analysis of a few hundred of the donors. In an earlier analysis of 450 to 700 of the donors, V segments were called functional above 56.7% productive rearrangements and were called segregating when the between-donor standard deviation exceeded 5%. To diagnose cytomegalovirus status from the catalog of TCR beta chain sequences, a statistical classification framework was built. In a later analysis, V and J genes were assigned by comparing TCR nucleotide sequences against IMGT/GENE-DB human TR gene sequences. A later analysis assigned CDR3 sequences and most-parsimonious VDJ recombination scenarios with the TCRdist pipeline. In a later analysis, every TCR beta chain was defined by the combination of its CDR3 amino acid sequence and its V-gene family, and reads without a unique V-gene family were dropped. In a later analysis, 500 to 700 highly shared, low-generation-probability nucleotide sequences were removed to address suspected cross-contamination and a sequencing artifact. For each public chain, a later analysis derived a clonal expansion index from normalized ranks of inferred template counts within each repertoire. In a later analysis, generation probabilities were computed with a VDJ recombination model fitted to out-of-frame rearrangements, and the resulting probabilities were checked against IGoR. In a later analysis, hypergeometric tests were used to score TCR-TCR, TCR-HLA and TCR-CMV co-occurrence, with a repertoire-size bias correction applied to TCR pairs. To estimate false discovery rates, a later analysis permuted the HLA or CMV assignments 20 times. A later analysis grouped co-occurring TCRs with DBSCAN, adding TCRdist sequence similarity when clustering within HLA-allele-positive subsets. Repertoires with fewer than 30,000 or more than 120,000 public chains, plus five repertoires with anomalous nucleotide sharing, were excluded from co-occurrence clustering. TCRdb holds this immuneACCESS table with in-frame rearrangements only. Some clones are missing; in checked studies, unresolved V genes explain under half, and the rest has no known cause. From that table come the V and J calls and clone size; the DNA was used to work out D and trimming. Within this sample are 45,000 to 60,000 clones, with less than 85% of them counted one time only. The leading ten clones occupy approximately 7.6% of the sample.

The cohort comprised fewer than 750 healthy bone marrow donors. At the time of sampling, every cohort member was nominally healthy, though immune exposures that went unrecorded were likely present. The donor was CMV seropositive and was included in the group of some 290 seropositive cohort members. Each donor provided a peripheral blood sample, and peripheral blood mononuclear cells were used for TCR beta sequencing. Genomic DNA was extracted from the blood cell samples with the Qiagen DNeasy Blood Extraction Kit. The research as a whole found: A later analysis reported that several top co-occurrence clusters appeared linked to parvovirus B19, influenza, CMV and Epstein-Barr virus. According to the authors, the approach could potentially be generalized to other disease states and immunological phenotypes. Linkage disequilibrium might explain the correlated functional status among segregating V segments, but an unknown experimental factor could not be ruled out. According to a later analysis, TCR association rates differed among HLA loci, with DRB1 alleles showing the most associated TCRs and HLA-C alleles showing the fewest. In a later analysis, HLA-associated TCR beta chains showed more clonal expansion and lower generation probabilities than non-associated chains that were equally common. When HLA alleles, especially DR and DQ, strongly co-occurred, attributing TCR associations to individual alleles was difficult. Because counts were too low, seventeen rarely observed V segments, including chromosome 9 orphons, were left out of the earlier analysis of roughly 600 of the donors. Three of the identified cytomegalovirus-associated TCR beta chains were confirmed in vitro to be specific for cytomegalovirus antigens. In this cohort, only TCR beta chains were sequenced, and detectable features were limited by the absence of alpha or paired-chain data. An earlier analysis of around 500 of the donors showed that most TCR beta V segments appeared in productive rearrangements either about 90% or about 30% of the time, which broadly matched IMGT annotations. At a false discovery rate of 0.05, a later analysis linked around 15,000 TCR beta sequences to specific HLA alleles. Presence/absence analyses assumed roughly uniform sequencing depth across donors, an assumption that may not hold. According to a later analysis, most CMV-associated TCR beta chains appeared to be HLA-restricted, and the HLA associations seemed to be driven largely by CMV exposure. A total of 150 to 200 TCR beta chains were listed by the study as associated with cytomegalovirus. The sequencing pipeline was judged likely to have produced a cluster of highly shared sequence variants as a technical artifact. A further reported finding was that TCR beta sequences accurately predicted the HLA-A and HLA-B alleles for most subjects in the first cohort. An association between a missense DCLRE1C variant and V-gene and J-gene trimming of TCR beta chains was found in a later genetic analysis and replicated in an independent cohort. In a later genetic analysis, fewer N-insertions in productive TCRs were reported among donors in an Asian-associated ancestry cluster than the 666-donor mean. For the cohort, immune exposure information was limited to CMV serostatus. Because HLA typing was unavailable for some donors at each locus, only the typed subset was used in association tests. Across donors, most TCR sequences were observed very rarely, whereas some public TCRs were present in many individuals. The classifier was reported to diagnose cytomegalovirus status with high specificity and sensitivity in both the original cohort and the validation cohort.

Sequenced input: PBMCs. This TCR derives from a man in his thirties or forties in good health and CMV-seropositive.

CDR3 region: CASRGRDRGNQPQHF. The sequenced DNA: TGTGCCAGCAGAGGACGGGACAGGGGAAATCAGCCCCAGCATTTT. The chain joins TRBV6-1 to TRBJ1-5, with 10 bases aligning to TRBD1. From a lookup of the germline V gene, CDR1 and CDR2 are MNHNS and SASEGT. At the junction V is shortened by 6 bases and J by 4 bases; bases outside the gene matches: 6. From the cysteine through the phenylalanine, the CDR3 covers 15 amino acids. CDR3 DNA only is kept here, 45 bases in frame from base 1.